This is a list of T cell receptor beta chains from one sample in a study of post-analysis software for immune sequencing data. TCRdb redid the calling of the PCR reads with MiXCR, one entry per CDR3 protein. This sample has around 200,000 distinct CDR3 sequences, with around 29% found just once. The sample consisted of blood. All receptors come from a girl aged 2-17 years with multiple sclerosis. Both conserved end residues are part of each CDR3. The order of the fields is V gene, D gene, J gene, CDR3 length, clone size, CDR3 protein, CDR3 DNA. The D gene is left open where the match is weak. Clone size is shown for a subset of rows, as once, few, many or a class of expanded clone.

v_gene: TRBV12-3/TRBV12-4; d_gene: -; j_gene: TRBJ2-3; len: 13; abundance: -; CDR3aa: CASSLGGADTQYF; CDR3nt: TGTGCCAGCAGTTTAGGTGGCGCAGATACGCAGTATTTT
v_gene: TRBV7-9; d_gene: -; j_gene: TRBJ2-5; len: 15; abundance: -; CDR3aa: CASSLKGSVQETQYF; CDR3nt: TGTGCCAGCAGCTTAAAAGGAAGCGTCCAAGAGACCCAGTACTTC
v_gene: TRBV6-4; d_gene: TRBD1; j_gene: TRBJ2-2; len: 15; abundance: few; CDR3aa: CASTPGQGGTGELFF; CDR3nt: TGTGCCAGCACCCCAGGACAGGGTGGGACCGGGGAGCTGTTTTTT
v_gene: TRBV6-5; d_gene: TRBD1; j_gene: TRBJ1-6; len: 15; abundance: -; CDR3aa: CASRQPGQPNSPLHF; CDR3nt: TGTGCCAGCAGGCAACCGGGACAGCCTAATTCACCCCTCCACTTT
v_gene: TRBV11-3; d_gene: -; j_gene: TRBJ2-5; len: 13; abundance: few; CDR3aa: CASSLGTQETQYF; CDR3nt: TGTGCCAGCAGCTTAGGGACTCAAGAGACCCAGTACTTC
v_gene: TRBV4-2; d_gene: -; j_gene: TRBJ1-1; len: 13; abundance: few; CDR3aa: CASSPTGFPEAFF; CDR3nt: TGTGCCAGCAGCCCTACAGGGTTCCCTGAAGCTTTCTTT
v_gene: TRBV24-1; d_gene: TRBD2; j_gene: TRBJ2-1; len: 15; abundance: -; CDR3aa: CATGVAGDRYNEQFF; CDR3nt: TGTGCCACCGGCGTAGCGGGAGATAGGTACAATGAGCAGTTCTTC
v_gene: TRBV4-1; d_gene: -; j_gene: TRBJ1-4; len: 15; abundance: -; CDR3aa: CASSHQNNGNEKRFF; CDR3nt: TGCGCCAGCAGCCACCAGAACAATGGCAATGAAAAACGGTTTTTT
v_gene: TRBV20-1; d_gene: -; j_gene: TRBJ1-4; len: 14; abundance: few; CDR3aa: CSAREPRVGEKLFF; CDR3nt: TGCAGTGCTAGAGAACCCAGGGTAGGCGAAAAACTGTTTTTT
v_gene: TRBV21-1; d_gene: -; j_gene: TRBJ2-3; len: 16; abundance: -; CDR3aa: CASSKERAGDRDTQYF; CDR3nt: TGTGCCAGCAGCAAGGAAAGAGCGGGAGATAGGGATACGCAGTATTTT
v_gene: TRBV12-3/TRBV12-4; d_gene: -; j_gene: TRBJ1-1; len: 15; abundance: -; CDR3aa: CASSFNRGGNTEAFF; CDR3nt: TGTGCCAGCAGTTTTAATCGGGGCGGGAACACTGAAGCTTTCTTT
v_gene: TRBV20-1; d_gene: TRBD2; j_gene: TRBJ2-7; len: 15; abundance: few; CDR3aa: CSAHTSGGSYNEQYF; CDR3nt: TGCAGTGCTCATACTAGCGGGGGCTCCTACAATGAGCAGTACTTC
v_gene: TRBV10-2; d_gene: -; j_gene: TRBJ2-1; len: 11; abundance: few; CDR3aa: CASSERESQFF; CDR3nt: TGCGCCAGCAGTGAGCGAGAATCGCAGTTCTTC
v_gene: TRBV5-1; d_gene: -; j_gene: TRBJ1-1; len: 15; abundance: -; CDR3aa: CTSTQQGRVNTEAFF; CDR3nt: TGCACCAGCACCCAACAGGGTCGGGTGAACACTGAAGCTTTCTTT
v_gene: TRBV28; d_gene: TRBD1; j_gene: TRBJ1-2; len: 14; abundance: many; CDR3aa: CASTRTGGPDGYTF; CDR3nt: TGTGCCAGCACCAGGACAGGGGGTCCTGATGGCTACACCTTC
v_gene: TRBV5-1; d_gene: TRBD1; j_gene: TRBJ1-2; len: 17; abundance: many; CDR3aa: CASSLDPPGQGARGYTF; CDR3nt: TGCGCCAGCAGCTTGGACCCCCCGGGACAGGGGGCACGGGGCTACACCTTC
v_gene: TRBV29-1; d_gene: TRBD2; j_gene: TRBJ2-1; len: 15; abundance: many; CDR3aa: CSVRLAGGNYNEQFF; CDR3nt: TGCAGCGTACGACTAGCGGGAGGGAACTACAATGAGCAGTTCTTC
v_gene: TRBV20-1; d_gene: -; j_gene: TRBJ2-7; len: 15; abundance: many; CDR3aa: CSAHIAATSSYEQYF; CDR3nt: TGCAGTGCTCATATAGCGGCAACCAGCTCCTACGAGCAGTACTTC
v_gene: TRBV7-2; d_gene: TRBD1; j_gene: TRBJ2-3; len: 13; abundance: -; CDR3aa: CASSYQPGQELYF; CDR3nt: TGTGCCAGCAGCTACCAGCCGGGACAGGAACTGTATTTT
v_gene: TRBV29-1; d_gene: TRBD2; j_gene: TRBJ2-1; len: 18; abundance: few; CDR3aa: CSVVGPARREYYYNEQFF; CDR3nt: TGCAGCGTTGTAGGCCCGGCCCGGCGGGAGTACTACTACAATGAGCAGTTCTTC
v_gene: TRBV7-6; d_gene: -; j_gene: TRBJ2-7; len: 15; abundance: many; CDR3aa: CASSLGVLGTYEQYF; CDR3nt: TGTGCCAGCAGCTTAGGAGTATTAGGTACCTACGAGCAGTACTTC
v_gene: TRBV28; d_gene: TRBD2; j_gene: TRBJ2-5; len: 14; abundance: -; CDR3aa: CASSLPLAGETQYF; CDR3nt: TGTGCCAGTAGTTTACCGCTAGCGGGAGAGACCCAGTACTTC
v_gene: TRBV5-1; d_gene: -; j_gene: TRBJ1-1; len: 14; abundance: -; CDR3aa: CASSLESWNTEAFF; CDR3nt: TGCGCCAGCAGCTTGGAGTCGTGGAACACTGAAGCTTTCTTT
v_gene: TRBV28; d_gene: -; j_gene: TRBJ2-1; len: 15; abundance: many; CDR3aa: CASSLREISYNEQFF; CDR3nt: TGTGCCAGCAGTTTACGGGAGATCTCCTACAATGAGCAGTTCTTC
v_gene: TRBV18; d_gene: TRBD1; j_gene: TRBJ2-3; len: 16; abundance: many; CDR3aa: CASSPRTGASTDTQYF; CDR3nt: TGTGCCAGCTCACCACGGACAGGAGCGAGCACAGATACGCAGTATTTT
v_gene: TRBV18; d_gene: TRBD1; j_gene: TRBJ1-4; len: 16; abundance: -; CDR3aa: CASSKPTGTGNEKLFF; CDR3nt: TGTGCCAGCTCAAAACCGACCGGGACAGGGAATGAAAAACTGTTTTTT
v_gene: TRBV5-5; d_gene: -; j_gene: TRBJ2-6; len: 17; abundance: many; CDR3aa: CATRGQPALSGANVLTF; CDR3nt: TGTGCCACCCGGGGGCAACCAGCCCTATCTGGGGCCAACGTCCTGACTTTC
v_gene: TRBV5-6; d_gene: -; j_gene: TRBJ2-3; len: 11; abundance: -; CDR3aa: CASSFRGAQYF; CDR3nt: TGTGCCAGCAGCTTCCGGGGTGCGCAGTATTTT
v_gene: TRBV27; d_gene: -; j_gene: TRBJ2-7; len: 15; abundance: many; CDR3aa: CASSLRAGGVDEQYF; CDR3nt: TGTGCCAGCAGTTTGAGGGCCGGGGGAGTCGACGAGCAGTACTTC
v_gene: TRBV5-1; d_gene: TRBD2; j_gene: TRBJ2-1; len: 15; abundance: few; CDR3aa: CASSLLATSQNGQFF; CDR3nt: TGCGCCAGCAGCTTACTAGCGACGTCGCAGAATGGGCAGTTCTTC
v_gene: TRBV28; d_gene: -; j_gene: TRBJ2-7; len: 13; abundance: many; CDR3aa: CASGRVAPYEQYF; CDR3nt: TGTGCCAGCGGGCGGGTAGCGCCATACGAGCAGTACTTC
v_gene: TRBV5-1; d_gene: TRBD1; j_gene: TRBJ2-1; len: 14; abundance: -; CDR3aa: CASSFRDRENEQFF; CDR3nt: TGCGCCAGCAGCTTCAGGGACAGGGAAAATGAGCAGTTCTTC
v_gene: TRBV5-5; d_gene: TRBD1; j_gene: TRBJ2-7; len: 14; abundance: many; CDR3aa: CASSWGQGAYEQYF; CDR3nt: TGTGCCAGCAGCTGGGGACAGGGGGCGTACGAGCAGTACTTC
v_gene: TRBV28; d_gene: -; j_gene: TRBJ2-5; len: 11; abundance: -; CDR3aa: CASSDRPTQYF; CDR3nt: TGTGCCAGCAGTGACCGCCCGACCCAGTACTTC
v_gene: TRBV20-1; d_gene: -; j_gene: TRBJ1-2; len: 11; abundance: many; CDR3aa: CSARTVPGYTF; CDR3nt: TGCAGTGCTAGAACAGTTCCTGGCTACACCTTC
v_gene: TRBV4-1; d_gene: -; j_gene: TRBJ1-5; len: 15; abundance: -; CDR3aa: CASSQVRGSNQPQHF; CDR3nt: TGCGCCAGCAGCCAAGTCAGAGGGAGCAATCAGCCCCAGCATTTT
v_gene: TRBV5-1; d_gene: -; j_gene: TRBJ1-1; len: 15; abundance: few; CDR3aa: CASSFLGGLDTEAFF; CDR3nt: TGCGCCAGCAGCTTTCTAGGGGGGCTCGACACTGAAGCTTTCTTT
v_gene: TRBV3-1; d_gene: -; j_gene: TRBJ2-7; len: 15; abundance: many; CDR3aa: CASRSSDLLSYEQYF; CDR3nt: TGTGCCAGCAGATCTTCGGACCTCCTCTCCTACGAGCAGTACTTC
v_gene: TRBV20-1; d_gene: -; j_gene: TRBJ1-1; len: 13; abundance: many; CDR3aa: CSARQDINTEAFF; CDR3nt: TGCAGTGCTAGACAGGATATAAACACTGAAGCTTTCTTT
v_gene: TRBV10-2; d_gene: TRBD2; j_gene: TRBJ2-7; len: 13; abundance: many; CDR3aa: CATSLAGGYEQYF; CDR3nt: TGCGCCACCTCACTAGCGGGAGGATACGAGCAGTACTTC
v_gene: TRBV29-1; d_gene: -; j_gene: TRBJ2-1; len: 11; abundance: many; CDR3aa: CSVVGYNEQFF; CDR3nt: TGCAGCGTTGTAGGGTACAATGAGCAGTTCTTC